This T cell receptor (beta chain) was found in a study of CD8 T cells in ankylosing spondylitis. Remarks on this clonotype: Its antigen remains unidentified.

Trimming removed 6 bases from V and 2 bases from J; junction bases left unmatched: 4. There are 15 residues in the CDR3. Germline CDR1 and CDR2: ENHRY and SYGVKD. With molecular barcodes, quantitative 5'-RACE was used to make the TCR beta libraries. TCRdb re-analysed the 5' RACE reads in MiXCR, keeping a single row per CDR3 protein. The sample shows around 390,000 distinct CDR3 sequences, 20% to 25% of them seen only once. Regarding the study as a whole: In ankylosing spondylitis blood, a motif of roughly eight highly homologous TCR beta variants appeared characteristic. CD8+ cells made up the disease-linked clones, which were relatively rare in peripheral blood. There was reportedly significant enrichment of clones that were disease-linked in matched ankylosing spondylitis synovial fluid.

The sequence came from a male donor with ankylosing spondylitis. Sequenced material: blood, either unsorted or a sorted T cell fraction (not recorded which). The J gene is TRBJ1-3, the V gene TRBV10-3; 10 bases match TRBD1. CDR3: CAISAGQGAGNTIYF. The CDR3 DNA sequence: TGTGCCATCAGCGCCGGACAGGGGGCTGGAAACACCATATATTTT.